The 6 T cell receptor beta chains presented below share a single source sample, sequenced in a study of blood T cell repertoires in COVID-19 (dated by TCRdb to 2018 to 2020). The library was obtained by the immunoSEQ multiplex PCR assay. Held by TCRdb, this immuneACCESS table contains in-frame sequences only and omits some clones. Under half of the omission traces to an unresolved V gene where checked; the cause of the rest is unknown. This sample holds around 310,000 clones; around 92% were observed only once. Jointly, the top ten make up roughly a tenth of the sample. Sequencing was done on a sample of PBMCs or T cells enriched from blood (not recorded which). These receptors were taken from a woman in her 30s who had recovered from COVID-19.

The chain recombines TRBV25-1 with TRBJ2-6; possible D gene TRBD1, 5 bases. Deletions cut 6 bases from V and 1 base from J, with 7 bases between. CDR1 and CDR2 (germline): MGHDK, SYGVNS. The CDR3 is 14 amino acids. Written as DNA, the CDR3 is TGTGCCAGCAGAGGGGCTTCTGGGGCCAACGTCCTGACTTTC. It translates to CASRGASGANVLTF.

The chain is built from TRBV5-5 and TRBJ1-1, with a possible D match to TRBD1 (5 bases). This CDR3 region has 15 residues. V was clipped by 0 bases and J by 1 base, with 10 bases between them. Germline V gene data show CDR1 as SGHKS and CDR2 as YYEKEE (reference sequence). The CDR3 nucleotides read TGTGCCAGCAGCTTGGAAGGGGTTGGGAACACTGAAGCTTTCTTT. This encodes CASSLEGVGNTEAFF.

The CDR3 loop reads CASSPLYGRGYGYTF. The CDR3 DNA follows: TGCGCCAGCAGCCCCCTATACGGTCGGGGCTATGGCTACACCTTC. The rearrangement links TRBV5-1 to TRBJ1-2; D ambiguous. Between the trimmed V and J ends, which lost 4 bases and 4 bases, there was a span of 17 bases. CDR3 size: 15 residues. Germline-derived CDR1 and CDR2 are SGHRS and YFSETQ.

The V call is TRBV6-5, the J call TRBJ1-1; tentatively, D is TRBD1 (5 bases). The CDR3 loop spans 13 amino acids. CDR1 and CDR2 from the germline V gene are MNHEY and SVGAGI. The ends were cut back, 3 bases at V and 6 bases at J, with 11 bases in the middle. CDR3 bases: TGTGCCAGCAGTTATGGGGCCTCCCCTGAAGCTTTCTTT. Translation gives CASSYGASPEAFF.

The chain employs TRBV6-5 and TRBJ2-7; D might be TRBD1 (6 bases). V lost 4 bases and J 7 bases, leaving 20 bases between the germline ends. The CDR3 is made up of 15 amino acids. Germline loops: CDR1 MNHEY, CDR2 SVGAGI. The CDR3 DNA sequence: TGTGCCAGCAGTTCTGGGGTTACAGGGTTCGAAGAGCAGTACTTC. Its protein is CASSSGVTGFEEQYF.

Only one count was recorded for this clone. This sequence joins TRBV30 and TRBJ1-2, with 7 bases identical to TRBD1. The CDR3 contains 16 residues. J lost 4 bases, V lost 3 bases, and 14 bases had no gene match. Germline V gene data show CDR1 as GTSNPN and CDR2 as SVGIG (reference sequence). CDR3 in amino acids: CAWRGDRADIPYGYTF. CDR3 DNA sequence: TGTGCCTGGAGAGGCGACAGGGCAGATATCCCCTATGGCTACACCTTC.